This record looks at one T cell receptor beta chain sequence and its context. This specimen comes from a study of blood T cell repertoires in COVID-19. Study-wide background: Sources were T cells, B-cell-depleted T cells, or PBMCs; the material itself was cDNA or gDNA.

The germline CDR1 and CDR2 sequences are MNHEY and SVGAGI. There are 14 residues in the CDR3. Trimming took 5 bases from V and 10 from J; bases not matched to a gene: 8. Participants' reported clinical history set cohort assignment. Each recovered donor of Cohort 3 presented with two negative PCRs, clearance, or symptom resolution. In the authors' methods: Estimation of nucleated cell counts was performed using reference gene primer amplification. Sequencing was performed with immunoSEQ multiplex PCR; in TCRdb, only in-frame clones are kept and a portion is missing. V and J calls and clone size are given by that table; D and trimming were obtained from the DNA. The repertoire consists of over 250,000 clones, with over 75% occurring once and the leading ten covering approximately 5%.

This TCR was recovered from a woman aged 25 to 39 who had recovered from COVID-19. The V gene is TRBV6-5, the J gene TRBJ1-1; 12 bases are a match to TRBD1. The sample was PBMCs or T cells enriched from blood (not recorded which). The CDR3 DNA reads as TGTGCCAGCAGTCTTGGGACAGGGGGCTGGGTAGCTTTCTTT. This codes for CASSLGTGGWVAFF.